The 29 T cell receptor beta chains below come from one sample, sequenced in a study of blood T cell repertoires in COVID-19. Some clones are missing from TCRdb's copy, which holds only in-frame ones; the method was immunoSEQ multiplex PCR. The sample shows about 290,000 clones, just under 90% of them seen only once. Sequenced material: peripheral blood. The receptors shown here come from a woman in her twenties or thirties with COVID-19, enrolled during active disease.

This clone was picked up a small number of times. The rearrangement uses TRBV6-1 and TRBJ1-3, with unresolved D. Germline V CDR1 and CDR2: MNHNS, SASEGT. V was clipped by 3 bases and J by 0 bases, with 6 bases between them. There are 14 residues in the CDR3. For the CDR3, the DNA is TGTGCCAGCAGTGATTACAGCTCTGGAAACACCATATATTTT. It translates to CASSDYSSGNTIYF.

V and J are TRBV4-1 and TRBJ2-5; 7 bases match TRBD1. Germline loops: CDR1 MGHRA, CDR2 YSYEKL. This CDR3 spans 14 amino acids. V was clipped by 5 bases and J by 4 bases; unmatched bases: 7. The CDR3 loop is CASSATRGRETQYF. The CDR3 DNA is TGCGCCAGCAGCGCAACGAGGGGGCGAGAGACCCAGTACTTC.

The J gene is TRBJ1-5, the V gene TRBV15; D might be TRBD1 (5 bases). Trimming took 3 bases from V and 1 from J, leaving 16 bases between them. This CDR3 is built from 17 residues. Germline V gene lookup returns CDR1 LNHNV and CDR2 YYDKDF (reference sequence). The CDR3 loop reads CATSRSPPGLSNQPQHF. The CDR3, as DNA: TGTGCCACCAGCAGGTCCCCGCCGGGACTGAGCAATCAGCCCCAGCATTTT.

This chain links TRBV9 with TRBJ2-2; possibly TRBD2 for D (6 bases). This CDR3 comprises 15 residues. Trimming shortened V by 0 bases and J by 2 bases, and 8 bases separated the two germline ends. Germline values: CDR1 SGDLS, CDR2 YYNGEE. For the CDR3, the DNA is TGTGCCAGCAGCGTAGGGGGGGTAAACACCGGGGAGCTGTTTTTT. Its translation: CASSVGGVNTGELFF.

This clone has just one count. The gene calls are TRBV15 and TRBJ2-7, with D unclear. The CDR3 covers 13 residues. The germline gives CDR1 LNHNV, CDR2 YYDKDF (reference sequence). V was shortened by 6 bases and J by 5 bases, with 14 bases between the two germline ends. The CDR3 here is CATRPVQYDEQYF. In nucleotides, the CDR3 is TGTGCCACCAGGCCAGTCCAATATGACGAGCAGTACTTC.

The gene calls are TRBV5-1 and TRBJ2-3; 7 bases fit TRBD2. There are 15 residues in the CDR3. With 3 bases clipped from V and 4 bases from J, the junction kept 8 bases outside the gene matches. CDR1 SGHRS and CDR2 YFSETQ come from the germline V gene. In nucleotides, the CDR3 is TGCGCCAGCAGCTGGGACTACAGTAGGGCAGATACGCAGTATTTT. Protein product: CASSWDYSRADTQYF.

This clone is a singleton in its sample. The J gene is TRBJ2-1, the V gene TRBV5-1; 8 positions agree with TRBD2. CDR3 length: 14 amino acids. Losses at the gene ends were 2 bases for V and 8 bases for J; bases not matched to a gene: 6. The germline gives CDR1 SGHRS, CDR2 YFSETQ. Here the CDR3 DNA reads TGCGCCAGCAGCTTCGAACGGGGGGGCGATGAGCAGTTCTTC. This encodes CASSFERGGDEQFF.

This clone was counted once. The chain carries TRBV5-1 and TRBJ1-4; 8 nucleotides line up with TRBD1. CDR3 length: 15 residues. The germline gives CDR1 SGHRS, CDR2 YFSETQ. Trimming took 4 bases from V and 7 from J; bases not matched to a gene: 9. The CDR3 DNA follows: TGCGCCAGCAGCCACACAGGGGGGAAAGGTGAAAAACTGTTTTTT. Translated: CASSHTGGKGEKLFF.

The chain couples TRBV28 to TRBJ2-1; 9 bases match TRBD1. V trimming: 6 bases; J trimming: 4 bases; junction bases outside the gene matches: 7. The CDR3 spans 15 residues. Looked up from germline, CDR1 is MDHEN and CDR2 is SYDVKM. The CDR3 region is CASSQDRGVYNEQFF. DNA for the CDR3: TGTGCCAGCAGCCAGGACAGGGGTGTTTACAATGAGCAGTTCTTC.

The genes are TRBV19 and TRBJ2-7; 7 bases align to TRBD1. Looked up from germline, CDR1 is LNHDA and CDR2 is SQIVND (reference sequence). V lost 3 bases, J lost 4 bases, and 3 bases stayed unmatched. The CDR3 is 13 residues long. In DNA, the CDR3 is TGTGCCAGTAGTATCGTACAGGGGTACGAGCAGTACTTC. The encoded protein is CASSIVQGYEQYF. Variable domain in full (rest from reference TRBV19 and TRBJ2-7): DGGITQSPKYLFRKEGQNVTLSCEQNLNHDAMYWYRQDPGQGLRLIYYSQIVNDFQKGDIAEGYSVSREKKESFPLTVTSAQKNPTAFYLCASSIVQGYEQYFGPGTRLTVT.

The chain carries TRBV28 and TRBJ1-1; D is undetermined. The germline V gene has CDR1 MDHEN and CDR2 SYDVKM. CDR3 length: 14 residues. The V gene lost 6 bases and the J gene lost 1 base, with 12 bases spanning the gap. The CDR3 loop reads CASSYRGRNTEAFF. The CDR3 DNA follows: TGTGCCAGCAGCTACCGAGGAAGGAACACTGAAGCTTTCTTT. The variable domain in full, completed from reference TRBV28 and TRBJ1-1, reads DVKVTQSSRYLVKRTGEKVFLECVQDMDHENMFWYRQDPGLGLRLIYFSYDVKMKEKGDIPEGYSVSREKKERFSLILESASTNQTSMYLCASSYRGRNTEAFFGQGTRLTVV.

This clone was seen a single time. The rearrangement uses TRBV6-4 and TRBJ2-7; TRBD1 might be the D (6 bases). Germline V gene lookup returns CDR1 MRHNA and CDR2 SNTAGT. The V gene lost 3 bases and the J gene lost 7 bases, with 19 bases spanning the gap. This CDR3 is built from 15 residues. CDR3 nucleotides: TGTGCCAGCAGTGATTGGGACAACACCTTTATGGAGCAGTACTTC. This gives the protein CASSDWDNTFMEQYF.

V and J are TRBV6-5 and TRBJ1-1; unclear D gene. Germline lookup yields CDR1 MNHEY and CDR2 SVGAGI. The CDR3 length is 13 residues. Trimming removed 2 bases from V and 5 bases from J, with 9 bases in between. The chain's CDR3 is CASSYIGRTEAFF. CDR3 coding DNA: TGTGCCAGCAGTTACATCGGGAGGACTGAAGCTTTCTTT.

About this clone itself: This sample also contains other DNA sequences that code for the same CDR3. The J gene is TRBJ2-7, the V gene TRBV6-1; maybe TRBD2 (5 bases). Per germline, CDR1 MNHNS and CDR2 SASEGT. Trimming took 2 bases from V and 4 from J, leaving 6 bases between them. The CDR3 is made up of 12 amino acids. CDR3 bases: TGTGCCAGCAGTGAAAGAGGGTACGAGCAGTACTTC. Translating gives CASSERGYEQYF.

V gene TRBV10-1 combines with J gene TRBJ2-5; 11 nucleotides align to TRBD2. Per germline, CDR1 WNHNN and CDR2 SYGVQD (reference sequence). With V trimmed by 2 bases and J by 3 bases, 5 bases remained unmatched. CDR3 length equals 16 residues. The CDR3 nucleotides read TGCGCCAGCAGTGAGAAGGGACTAGCGGTGGAAGAGACCCAGTACTTC. This encodes CASSEKGLAVEETQYF.

The chain links TRBV9 to TRBJ2-1, with 15 nucleotides matching TRBD2. The CDR3 sequence is 17 residues long. With 0 bases clipped from V and 8 bases from J, the junction kept 6 bases outside the gene matches. Germline-derived CDR1 and CDR2 are SGDLS and YYNGEE. The CDR3 loop reads CASSVEGLAGGWDEQFF. The CDR3 DNA is TGTGCCAGCAGCGTAGAGGGACTAGCGGGGGGTTGGGATGAGCAGTTCTTC. The entire variable domain, with the rest obtained from reference TRBV9 and TRBJ2-1, is as follows: DSGVTQTPKHLITATGQRVTLRCSPRSGDLSVYWYQQSLDQGLQFLIQYYNGEERAKGNILERFSAQQFPDLHSELNLSSLELGDSALYFCASSVEGLAGGWDEQFFGPGTRLTVL.

The J gene is TRBJ2-5, the V gene TRBV5-4, with 8 bases identical to TRBD2. The V segment lost 0 bases and the J segment 5 bases; nucleotides outside the gene matches: 6. CDR1 SGHNT and CDR2 YYREEE come from the germline V gene (reference sequence). The CDR3 consists of 15 residues. CDR3 nucleotide sequence: TGTGCCAGCAGCTTGGTGGGACTAGAGGGGGAGACCCAGTACTTC. Amino acid sequence: CASSLVGLEGETQYF.

J is TRBJ1-4 and V is TRBV6-1, with TRBD1 as a possible D gene (6 bases). Trimming took off 4 bases at V and 0 bases at J, with 15 bases between the two ends. Germline CDR1 and CDR2: MNHNS and SASEGT. The CDR3 is made up of 17 amino acids. The CDR3 loop reads CASSALGAVATNEKLFF. CDR3 in DNA: TGTGCCAGCAGTGCCCTGGGGGCAGTTGCAACTAATGAAAAACTGTTTTTT.

V and J are TRBV4-1 and TRBJ1-1, with D possibly matching TRBD1 (5 bases). CDR1 MGHRA and CDR2 YSYEKL come from the germline V gene. The CDR3 loop spans 16 amino acids. Trimming stripped 6 bases from V and 1 base from J, with 18 bases between. The CDR3 DNA follows: TGCGCCAGCAGTCAACCGACAGCGGGGAAGAACACTGAAGCTTTCTTT. It codes for CASSQPTAGKNTEAFF.

The V gene is TRBV5-4, the J gene TRBJ2-6; no reliable D call. V was pared by 2 bases and J by 0 bases, with 3 bases between. Germline V gene data show CDR1 as SGHNT and CDR2 as YYREEE (reference sequence). This CDR3 comprises 14 residues. Here the CDR3 DNA reads TGTGCCAGCAGCTTCTTCTCTGGGGCCAACGTCCTGACTTTC. Encoded protein: CASSFFSGANVLTF. Together with reference TRBV5-4 and TRBJ2-6, the CDR3 gives the full variable domain: ETGVTQSPTHLIKTRGQQVTLRCSSQSGHNTVSWYQQALGQGPQFIFQYYREEENGRGNFPPRFSGLQFPNYSSELNVNALELDDSALYLCASSFFSGANVLTFGAGSRLTVL.

This chain uses TRBV7-8 with TRBJ1-3; possible D gene TRBD1, 5 bases. Germline CDR1 SGHVS, CDR2 FQNEAQ. V lost 2 bases and J 1 base, leaving 21 bases between the germline ends. CDR3 length: 19 residues. CDR3 sequence (DNA): TGTGCCAGCAGCTTATCGGAGGGAGGGGAAGATGGGTCTGGAAACACCATATATTTT. Residues: CASSLSEGGEDGSGNTIYF.

The CDR3 spells CASSQTSTDTQYF. The CDR3 nucleotides are TGTGCCAGTAGCCAGACTAGCACAGATACGCAGTATTTT. The rearrangement joins TRBV19 to TRBJ2-3; D is unclear. Germline V gene sequence: CDR1 LNHDA, CDR2 SQIVND (reference sequence). CDR3 length equals 13 residues. The ends were cut back, 6 bases at V and 0 bases at J, with 7 bases in the middle.

The V and J genes are TRBV6-1 and TRBJ1-2; D call uncertain. V was trimmed by 6 bases and J by 8 bases, leaving 10 bases between them. CDR1 is MNHNS, CDR2 SASEGT, per germline. The CDR3 totals 11 residues. CDR3 nucleotides: TGTGCCAGCAGCATAGGAGGCGGCTACACCTTC. It codes for CASSIGGGYTF.

The J gene is TRBJ2-7, the V gene TRBV27; D gene ambiguous. Germline CDR1 and CDR2: MNHEY and SMNVEV (reference sequence). CDR3 length: 14 residues. V lost 3 bases and J lost 1, with 10 bases in between. CDR3 in DNA: TGTGCCAGCAGTTTCACAGACCCGTCCTACGAGCAGTACTTC. Amino acids: CASSFTDPSYEQYF.

This chain connects TRBV10-1 to TRBJ2-1; 12 positions agree with TRBD2. In germline, CDR1 is WNHNN, CDR2 SYGVQD (reference sequence). This CDR3 is built from 14 residues. V shed 6 bases and J 7 bases; nucleotides not matched to a gene: 4. CDR3 protein: CASSPSGGANEQFF. CDR3 DNA sequence: TGCGCCAGCAGCCCTAGCGGGGGGGCAAATGAGCAGTTCTTC.

The chain couples TRBV2 to TRBJ2-5, with TRBD1 matching 7 bases. CDR3 size: 17 residues. After removal of 6 bases from V and 1 base from J, the junction contained 14 bases not matched to a gene. Germline V gene lookup returns CDR1 SNHLY and CDR2 FYNNEI. The CDR3 DNA is TGTGCCAGCAGCACCGGGACAGATCCCGGTTCCCAAGAGACCCAGTACTTC. This encodes CASSTGTDPGSQETQYF.

The V gene is TRBV5-1, the J gene TRBJ1-1, with D uncertain. Germline-derived CDR1 and CDR2 are SGHRS and YFSETQ. Trimming pared 9 bases from V and 4 bases from J, leaving 16 bases between. The CDR3 has 13 residues. The CDR3 DNA reads TGCGCCACCAGACCAGGTTCTGGCACTGAAGCTTTCTTT. Protein: CATRPGSGTEAFF. The variable domain in full, completed from reference TRBV5-1 and TRBJ1-1, reads KAGVTQTPRYLIKTRGQQVTLSCSPISGHRSVSWYQQTPGQGLQFLFEYFSETQRNKGNFPGRFSGRQFSNSRSEMNVSTLELGDSALYLCATRPGSGTEAFFGQGTRLTVV.

As DNA, the CDR3 is TGTGCCAGCAGTTCAAGACAGGGGACCAATTCACCCCTCCACTTT. Its translation: CASSSRQGTNSPLHF. V is TRBV27 and J is TRBJ1-6, with 8 positions matching TRBD1. The CDR3 contains 15 residues. Unmatched junction bases numbered 6, after V lost 4 bases and J lost 7 bases. Germline CDR1 reads MNHEY; CDR2 reads SMNVEV (reference sequence).

On this clone: Different DNA sequences within this sample yield the same CDR3. The gene calls are TRBV6-5 and TRBJ1-5, with 7 bases matching TRBD1. The CDR3 is 14 amino acids. The V gene's germline CDR1 is MNHEY and CDR2 SVGAGI. The trim removed 5 bases at V and 2 bases at J, leaving 3 bases unmatched. In DNA, the CDR3 is TGTGCCAGCAGTCCCGACAGGGGCAATCAGCCCCAGCATTTT. Its translation: CASSPDRGNQPQHF.